The following is a TCR beta chain sequence with its context. What it recognizes is unknown. The study ran its PCR with 60 Vbeta and 13 Jbeta primers. Using immunoSEQ multiplex PCR, the repertoire was profiled, and TCRdb retains in-frame clones only, with some absent. This repertoire shows about 160,000 clones, approximately 81% found once; its top ten account for roughly 1%. This specimen comes from a study of cytomegalovirus exposure and HLA in healthy donors. Notes on the study in general: A reported reduction in N-insertions relative to the approximately 640-donor mean was seen in an Asian-associated ancestry cluster in a later analysis.

The CDR3 contains 14 residues. Looked up from germline, CDR1 is SGHTA and CDR2 is FQGNSA. V was pared by 5 bases and J by 10 bases, with 10 bases of the junction left unmatched. V gene TRBV7-2 combines with J gene TRBJ2-3; 9 bases agree with TRBD2. This TCR was recovered from a man younger than 40 in good health and CMV-seronegative. Sequenced sample: PBMCs. Written as DNA, the CDR3 is TGTGCCAGCAGCCCCCGGGGCGGGGGGGCGTCGCAGTATTTT. Its translation is CASSPRGGGASQYF.